A single sample is the source of the 9 T cell receptor beta chains below, sequenced in a study of CD8+CD57+ T cells in acquired aplastic anemia. In patients chosen for sequencing, flow cytometry had shown CD8+CD57+ cell expansion. Genomic DNA, serving as template, underwent TCR beta VDJ and CDR3 profiling. From the reads, TCRdb called clonotypes with MiXCR, one entry per CDR3 protein. This repertoire shows around 250,000 distinct CDR3 sequences, around 82% found once; its top ten account for roughly two fifths. The sample comprised sorted CD4+, CD8+, or CD8+CD57+ T cells (not recorded which) from PBMCs. These receptors were collected from a human donor with aplastic anemia.

The J gene is TRBJ2-1, the V gene TRBV5-5, with TRBD2 identical over 8 bases. After removal of 2 bases from V and 8 bases from J, the junction contained 12 bases not matched to a gene. The CDR3 contains 16 residues. From germline, CDR1 is SGHKS and CDR2 YYEKEE (reference sequence). CDR3 in DNA: TGTGCCAGCAGCTTCACTCTACGCGGGGGGAGCGATGAGCAGTTCTTC. It specifies CASSFTLRGGSDEQFF.

This clonotype was counted once. V and J are TRBV9 and TRBJ2-1; 8 positions match TRBD2. J gave up 12 bases and V 3 bases, and 14 bases lay outside the gene matches. The germline V gene has CDR1 SGDLS and CDR2 YYNGEE. The CDR3 loop spans 15 amino acids. The CDR3 DNA reads TGTGCCAGCAGCGGGGCGGGGGGAGGTGGCTACATGCAGTTCTTC. This sequence encodes CASSGAGGGGYMQFF.

The chain employs TRBV9 and TRBJ2-7; a weak D match, TRBD2 (6 bases). Germline V gene data show CDR1 as SGDLS and CDR2 as YYNGEE. CDR3 length equals 14 residues. Trimming took off 3 bases at V and 13 bases at J, with 23 bases between the two ends. CDR3 residues: CASSGGADTQYFYF. Here the CDR3 DNA reads TGTGCCAGCAGCGGCGGGGCAGATACGCAGTATTTTTACTTC. Using reference TRBV9 and TRBJ2-7 for the parts outside the CDR3, the full variable domain is DSGVTQTPKHLITATGQRVTLRCSPRSGDLSVYWYQQSLDQGLQFLIQYYNGEERAKGNILERFSAQQFPDLHSELNLSSLELGDSALYFCASSGGADTQYFYFGPGTRLTVT.

This clonotype appeared a few times. V gene TRBV24-1 combines with J gene TRBJ1-6; tentative D call: TRBD1 (5 bases). The CDR3 covers 14 residues. Trimming took off 3 bases at V and 7 bases at J, with 9 bases between the two ends. Germline values: CDR1 KGHDR, CDR2 SFDVKD. CDR3 protein: CATSDTGPNSPLHF. CDR3 in DNA: TGTGCCACCAGTGATACAGGACCGAATTCACCCCTCCACTTT.

V gene TRBV20-1 combines with J gene TRBJ1-1; 7 bases are shared with TRBD1. V shed 1 base and J 2 bases; nucleotides not matched to a gene: 7. The CDR3 spans 15 residues. The V gene's germline CDR1 is DFQATT and CDR2 SNEGSKA (reference sequence). Written as DNA, the CDR3 is TGCAGTGCTAGAGGGCGCAGGGGGAACAACACTGAAGCTTTCTTT. Its protein product is CSARGRRGNNTEAFF.

On this clonotype itself: At one of its ends the junction is not consistent with the germline gene, which may arise from a read error. This chain joins TRBV11-2 and TRBJ1-6, with 7 bases fitting TRBD1. In germline, CDR1 is SGHAT, CDR2 FQNNGV. This CDR3 comprises 15 residues. CDR3: CASSLRQGSNSPLHF. The CDR3 DNA follows: TGTGCCAGCAGCTTGAGACAGGGCAGCAATTCGCCCCTCCACTTT.

In DNA form, the CDR3 reads TGTGCCAGCAGCCGCACTAGAACAGCAAACTATGGCTACACCTTC. Its translation is CASSRTRTANYGYTF. The gene calls are TRBV11-2 and TRBJ1-2, with D uncertain. Deletions cut 5 bases from V and 2 bases from J, with 15 bases between. Germline V gives CDR1 SGHAT, CDR2 FQNNGV. The CDR3 is 15 amino acids.

The rearrangement joins TRBV27 to TRBJ1-4, with a possible D match to TRBD1 (5 bases). The CDR3 loop spans 14 amino acids. The V gene's germline CDR1 is MNHEY and CDR2 SMNVEV (reference sequence). V was clipped by 8 bases and J by 17 bases, with 27 bases between them. CDR3 nucleotide sequence: TGTGCCAGCGTACCTGTACGGGGCGGGGTGCTTGGCTTTTTT. Its protein is CASVPVRGGVLGFF.

The chain couples TRBV7-2 to TRBJ2-7; D remains ambiguous. The V end was cut by 2 bases, the J end by 4 bases, with 24 bases between. The CDR3 extends over 18 amino acids. The germline V gene encodes CDR1 SGHTA and CDR2 FQGNSA. The CDR3 region is CASSLPPDPDTQYYEQYV. The CDR3, as DNA: TGTGCCAGCAGCTTACCGCCAGACCCCGATACGCAGTATTACGAGCAGTACGTC.